This T cell receptor beta chain originates from a study of control samples from healthy donors and cancer patients. Looked up from germline, CDR1 is SNHLY and CDR2 is FYNNEI. V lost 3 bases to trimming and J lost 3 bases, with 14 bases between them. This CDR3 spans 15 amino acids. Using immunoSEQ multiplex PCR, the repertoire was profiled, and TCRdb retains in-frame clones only, with some absent. The sample contains over 75,000 clones, 70% to 90% of which appear only once. The chain links TRBV2 to TRBJ2-5; weak D call: TRBD1 (6 bases). This TCR derives from a man aged 25 to 40 in good health. Sequenced: blood. The CDR3 loop reads CASSESKGEKETQYF. CDR3 DNA: TGTGCCAGCAGTGAGTCTAAGGGGGAAAAAGAGACCCAGTACTTC.